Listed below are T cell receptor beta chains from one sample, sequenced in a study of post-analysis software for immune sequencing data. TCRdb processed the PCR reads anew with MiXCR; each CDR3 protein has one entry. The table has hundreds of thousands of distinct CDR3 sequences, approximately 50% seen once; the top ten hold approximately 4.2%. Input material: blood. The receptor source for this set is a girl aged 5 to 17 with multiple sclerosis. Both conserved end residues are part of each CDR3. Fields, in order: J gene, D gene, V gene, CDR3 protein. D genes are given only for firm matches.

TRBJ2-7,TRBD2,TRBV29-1,CSVVGSGALYEQYF
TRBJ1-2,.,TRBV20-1,CSARVQFNYGYTF
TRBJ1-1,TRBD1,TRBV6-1,CASSERGTDRATEAFF
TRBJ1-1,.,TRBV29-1,CSVGRDAEAFF
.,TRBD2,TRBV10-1,CASSSASWTSGSHYEQYF
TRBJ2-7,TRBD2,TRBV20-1,CSARPTSGDSYYEQYF
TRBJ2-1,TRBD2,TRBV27,CASRTSGKGQFF
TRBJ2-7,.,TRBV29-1,CSVAICVEQYF
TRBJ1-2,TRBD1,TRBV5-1,CASSLDRAYGYTF
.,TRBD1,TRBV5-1,CASSLGDRVIYEQYF
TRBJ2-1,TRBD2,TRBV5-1,CASSFGGSGRYNEQFF
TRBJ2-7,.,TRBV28,CASSLRYYEQYF
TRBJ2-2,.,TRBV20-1,CSARPLIGGGGHTGELFF
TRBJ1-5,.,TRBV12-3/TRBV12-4,CASSLFRDQPQHF
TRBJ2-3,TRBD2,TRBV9,CASSPRSGGDTQYF
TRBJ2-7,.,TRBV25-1,CASSEAPRRYEQYF
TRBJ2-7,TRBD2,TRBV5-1,CASSSTGAGGTYEQYF
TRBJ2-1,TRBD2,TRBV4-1,CASSTPGLAGIRTYEQFF
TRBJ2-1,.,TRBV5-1,CASSLASSLSGYNEQFF
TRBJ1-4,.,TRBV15,CATSRARGGTNEKLFF
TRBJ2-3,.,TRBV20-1,CSVGPNGSTDTQYF
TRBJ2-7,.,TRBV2,CASSEALLIRYEQYF
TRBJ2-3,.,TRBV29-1,CSVEDPDPWTDTDTQYF
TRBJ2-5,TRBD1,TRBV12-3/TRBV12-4,CASSWDRGQETQYF
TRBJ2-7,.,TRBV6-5,CASSNREGYEQYF
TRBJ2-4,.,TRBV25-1,CASRSGSGIQYF
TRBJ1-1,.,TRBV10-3,CAIREAQRDTEAFF
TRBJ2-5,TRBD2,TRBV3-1,CASSQGGEETQYF